This T cell receptor (beta chain) came from a study of CD4 and CD8 cells across lung adenocarcinoma regions. TCRdb reprocessed the PCR reads via MiXCR and lists one record per CDR3 protein. Here the sample spans fewer than 7,000 distinct CDR3 sequences, 51% being singletons. This clonotype came up many times. Per the germline V gene, CDR1 is SEHNR and CDR2 is FQNEAQ (reference sequence). There are 17 residues in the CDR3. The ends lost 5 bases at V and 5 bases at J; junction bases unmatched: 9. This clonotype was sampled from a female donor with lung adenocarcinoma. The CD4 and CD8 labels of this study may be unreliable. The chain links TRBV7-9 to TRBJ2-3; 14 positions agree with TRBD2. Sequencing was carried out using CD4+ T cells from the center of a lung tumor. The DNA of the CDR3 is TGTGCCAGCAGCCCAAAACGACTAGCGGGAGGGGTAGATACGCAGTATTTT. Protein product: CASSPKRLAGGVDTQYF.